The sequence of this T cell receptor (beta chain) was determined in a study of blood T cell repertoires in COVID-19. Note on this clone: Other DNA sequences of this sample code for an identical CDR3.

Produced via immunoSEQ multiplex PCR; TCRdb's table is partial and in-frame only. The profile shows a few hundred thousand clones, 70% to 85% of them singletons. The CDR3 has 13 residues. Per germline, CDR1 MNHEY and CDR2 SVGAGI. V shed 6 bases, J shed 5 bases, and the junction held 6 bases outside the gene matches. This receptor was identified in a woman of 80 years or more with acute or convalescent COVID-19. The sequencing input was peripheral blood. J is TRBJ1-1 and V is TRBV6-5; 7 bases agree with TRBD1. The CDR3 is CASSRQGGTEAFF. The CDR3 coding sequence is TGTGCCAGCAGCAGACAGGGCGGTACTGAAGCTTTCTTT.